This T cell receptor beta chain appears in the sequencing data of a study of blood T cell repertoires in COVID-19. Worth noting for this clone: This sample also contains other DNA sequences that code for the same CDR3.

Profiled with immunoSEQ multiplex PCR; TCRdb holds only in-frame clones, not every one. The sample lists about 670,000 clones; around 89% were seen once. Trimming pared 4 bases from V and 0 bases from J, leaving 8 bases between. Germline assignment: CDR1 SGDLS and CDR2 YYNGEE. This CDR3 is built from 14 residues. This rearrangement joins TRBV9 to TRBJ1-3, with no clear D. The receptor was derived from a woman aged 18-29 years with acute or convalescent COVID-19. The specimen was peripheral blood. CDR3 sequence (DNA): TGTGCCAGCAGCACCGGTGGCTCTGGAAACACCATATATTTT. Amino acid sequence: CASSTGGSGNTIYF.